This T cell receptor (beta chain) was identified in a study of blood T cell repertoires in COVID-19. Original handling: Estimates of nucleated cell counts were drawn from the amplification of reference gene primers. Libraries were prepared by immunoSEQ multiplex PCR; TCRdb keeps only in-frame clonotypes and omits some of them. That table furnishes V, J and clone size, whereas the DNA furnished D and trimming. The sample lists 190,000 or so clones; about 87% were seen once. V lost 4 bases and J 0 bases, leaving 19 bases between the germline ends. The CDR3 loop spans 17 amino acids. Germline lookup yields CDR1 MNHEY and CDR2 SVGEGT.

This chain joins TRBV6-2 or TRBV6-3 and TRBJ2-7, with D perhaps matching TRBD2 (6 bases). The sequenced sample was peripheral blood. The clonotype was recovered from a man in his forties with active or convalescent COVID-19. CDR3 residues: CASSFGGERRSSYEQYF. In DNA form, the CDR3 reads TGTGCCAGCAGTTTCGGGGGAGAAAGGCGAAGCTCCTACGAGCAGTACTTC.